Presented here are 32 T cell receptor beta chains from one specimen sequenced in a study of cytomegalovirus exposure and HLA in healthy donors. The PCR employed 60 Vbeta primers together with 13 Jbeta primers. The protocol was immunoSEQ multiplex PCR, while the TCRdb copy is restricted to in-frame clones and leaves out a portion. The table records roughly 140,000 clones, about four fifths of them present only once. Input material: PBMCs. The receptors were gathered from a man aged 25-40 years in good health and CMV-seropositive.

This chain joins TRBV5-6 and TRBJ2-3; D call uncertain. In germline, CDR1 is SGHDT, CDR2 YYEEEE. Trimming left V 2 bases short and J 2 bases short, with 6 bases between. This CDR3 region has 13 residues. CDR3 nucleotides: TGTGCCAGCAGCTTCGGAGACACAGATACGCAGTATTTT. Its protein is CASSFGDTDTQYF.

The chain is built from TRBV28 and TRBJ1-2; TRBD1 matches 11 bases. V lost 5 bases to trimming and J lost 3 bases; unmatched junction nucleotides: 8. This CDR3 contains 16 residues. CDR1 is MDHEN and CDR2 is SYDVKM in the germline V gene. This CDR3 is CASSAPGTGGHYGYTF. The CDR3 coding sequence is TGTGCCAGCAGTGCCCCCGGGACAGGGGGTCACTATGGCTACACCTTC.

V and J are TRBV7-8 and TRBJ2-7; the D gene is possibly TRBD2 (5 bases). Between the trimmed V and J ends, which lost 5 bases and 2 bases, there was a span of 19 bases. Germline loops: CDR1 SGHVS, CDR2 FQNEAQ. The CDR3 consists of 16 residues. CDR3 DNA: TGTGCCAGCAGCCCGCTCAAGAGCGCGAGGGCCTACGAGCAGTACTTC. Translating gives CASSPLKSARAYEQYF.

This sequence joins TRBV2 and TRBJ2-7; 9 positions agree with TRBD1. J was trimmed by 1 base and V by 4 bases; bases with no gene match: 8. The V gene's germline CDR1 is SNHLY and CDR2 FYNNEI. CDR3 length: 16 amino acids. The CDR3 DNA is TGTGCCAGCAGTGGGGACAGGGTTCGCGGATCCTACGAGCAGTACTTC. It is translated as CASSGDRVRGSYEQYF.

This chain links TRBV6-1 with TRBJ2-1; D is undetermined. Per the germline V gene, CDR1 is MNHNS and CDR2 is SASEGT. This CDR3 has 11 amino acids. V was cut by 10 bases and J by 6 bases, with 10 bases left in between. The CDR3 reads CATRWANEQFF. Here the CDR3 DNA reads TGTGCCACCCGTTGGGCCAATGAGCAGTTCTTC.

J is TRBJ1-1 and V is TRBV2, with 9 bases aligning to TRBD1. The CDR3 extends over 14 amino acids. CDR1 and CDR2 from the germline V gene are SNHLY and FYNNEI. V lost 6 bases, J lost 5 bases, and 7 bases stayed unmatched. The CDR3 loop is CASRTTGGETEAFF. In DNA form, the CDR3 reads TGTGCCAGCAGGACGACAGGGGGTGAGACTGAAGCTTTCTTT.

The chain recombines TRBV27 with TRBJ2-3, with 9 bases identical to TRBD2. Germline CDR1 is MNHEY and CDR2 is SMNVEV (reference sequence). V shed 5 bases, J shed 2 bases, and the junction held 8 bases outside the gene matches. This CDR3 comprises 16 residues. The CDR3 nucleotides read TGTGCCAGCAGTCTTATAGCGGGAGCCTTCACAGATACGCAGTATTTT. Its translation is CASSLIAGAFTDTQYF.

This chain connects TRBV27 to TRBJ1-2; maybe TRBD1 (5 bases). V was trimmed by 5 bases and J by 7 bases, leaving 20 bases between them. Germline-derived CDR1 and CDR2 are MNHEY and SMNVEV (reference sequence). CDR3 length: 15 residues. As DNA, the CDR3 is TGTGCCAGCAGTCCAAGGAGTCAGGGACTCGGTGGCTACACCTTC. Translated, it gives CASSPRSQGLGGYTF.

This chain links TRBV19 with TRBJ2-4; a weak D match, TRBD2 (6 bases). The length of the CDR3 is 18 residues. Trimming removed 3 bases at V and 2 bases at J, with 20 bases between. Germline CDR1 and CDR2: LNHDA and SQIVND (reference sequence). CDR3: CASSMYWLSGGTKNIQYF. Here the CDR3 DNA reads TGTGCCAGTAGTATGTACTGGCTATCCGGGGGTACCAAAAACATTCAGTACTTC.

This chain uses TRBV29-1 with TRBJ2-5, with D tentatively TRBD1 (6 bases). V lost 6 bases, J lost 5 bases, and 13 bases lay in between. Germline assignment: CDR1 SQVTM and CDR2 ANQGSEA. The CDR3 sequence is 12 residues long. CDR3: CSVAQGIETQYF. The CDR3 nucleotides are TGCAGCGTGGCCCAGGGGATTGAGACCCAGTACTTC.

The chain combines TRBV18 with TRBJ2-3; 7 bases agree with TRBD2. Germline loops: CDR1 KGHSH, CDR2 LQKENI. Trimming took 6 bases from V and 6 from J; bases not matched to a gene: 3. The CDR3 is made up of 12 amino acids. The CDR3, as DNA: TGTGCCAGCTCCCACGGGGGGGATACGCAGTATTTT. Protein sequence: CASSHGGDTQYF.

The chain links TRBV7-2 to TRBJ2-7; D remains ambiguous. The CDR3 is 13 amino acids. Germline lookup yields CDR1 SGHTA and CDR2 FQGNSA. The V gene lost 1 base and the J gene lost 3 bases, with 7 bases spanning the gap. The CDR3 loop reads CASSLEHYYEQYF. In DNA, the CDR3 is TGTGCCAGCAGCTTAGAACATTACTACGAGCAGTACTTC.

The chain has TRBV2 and TRBJ2-7; D possibly corresponds to TRBD2 (7 bases). Germline V gives CDR1 SNHLY, CDR2 FYNNEI. The CDR3 loop spans 15 amino acids. V lost 1 base and J 7 bases, leaving 17 bases between the germline ends. Here the CDR3 reads CASSEVGAGRGEQYF. CDR3 DNA: TGTGCCAGCAGTGAAGTAGGCGCTGGGAGGGGGGAGCAGTACTTC.

This clone was detected once. The chain employs TRBV28 and TRBJ2-5; 7 bases are a match to TRBD1. Germline trimming cut 0 bases from V and 2 bases from J; bases unmatched to any gene: 12. The CDR3 runs to 18 residues. The germline V gene has CDR1 MDHEN and CDR2 SYDVKM. The CDR3 DNA is TGTGCCAGCAGTTTATGGCACTACGGTGACAGGGATCAAGAGACCCAGTACTTC. Its translation is CASSLWHYGDRDQETQYF. Together with reference TRBV28 and TRBJ2-5, the CDR3 gives the full variable domain: DVKVTQSSRYLVKRTGEKVFLECVQDMDHENMFWYRQDPGLGLRLIYFSYDVKMKEKGDIPEGYSVSREKKERFSLILESASTNQTSMYLCASSLWHYGDRDQETQYFGPGTRLLVL.

The rearrangement links TRBV19 to TRBJ2-1; tentative D call: TRBD1 (5 bases). This CDR3 region has 12 residues. The V gene's germline CDR1 is LNHDA and CDR2 SQIVND (reference sequence). Between the trimmed V and J ends, which lost 10 bases and 4 bases, there was a span of 11 bases. The CDR3 nucleotides are TGTGCCATCGGAGACAGTTACAATGAGCAGTTCTTC. Translating gives CAIGDSYNEQFF.

The genes are TRBV18 and TRBJ1-3; D call uncertain. Germline lookup yields CDR1 KGHSH and CDR2 LQKENI. This CDR3 has 16 amino acids. V was clipped by 6 bases and J by 2 bases, with 17 bases between them. The CDR3 spells CASSLTDTATGNTIYF. CDR3 sequence (DNA): TGTGCCAGCTCCCTTACGGATACAGCCACTGGAAACACCATATATTTT. Looking up the rest from reference TRBV18 and TRBJ1-3 gives the full variable domain: NAGVMQNPRHLVRRRGQEARLRCSPMKGHSHVYWYRQLPEEGLKFMVYLQKENIIDESGMPKERFSAEFPKEGPSILRIQQVVRGDSAAYFCASSLTDTATGNTIYFGEGSWLTVV.

The chain uses TRBV21-1 and TRBJ2-7; the table assigns TRBD2, which was not confirmed against the DNA. TRBV21-1 is annotated as a pseudogene. This CDR3 is 14 amino acids long. The CDR3 nucleotides are TGTGCCAGCAGCGTTCGCTCAGAGGCCTACGAGCAGTACTTC. This sequence encodes CASSVRSEAYEQYF.

This rearrangement joins TRBV2 to TRBJ1-1; 7 nucleotides agree with TRBD1. The length of the CDR3 is 13 residues. The ends lost 6 bases at V and 1 base at J; junction bases unmatched: 2. Per germline, CDR1 SNHLY and CDR2 FYNNEI. DNA for the CDR3: TGTGCCAGCAGACGGACAGGGAACACTGAAGCTTTCTTT. It specifies CASRRTGNTEAFF. Combining the CDR3 with reference TRBV2 and TRBJ1-1 gives the whole variable domain EPEVTQTPSHQVTQMGQEVILRCVPISNHLYFYWYRQILGQKVEFLVSFYNNEISEKSEIFDDQFSVERPDGSNFTLKIRSTKLEDSAMYFCASRRTGNTEAFFGQGTRLTVV.

J is TRBJ2-7 and V is TRBV6-1; 9 nucleotides agree with TRBD1. The germline V gene encodes CDR1 MNHNS and CDR2 SASEGT. This CDR3 has 14 amino acids. J lost 3 bases, V lost 3 bases, and 3 bases had no gene match. This CDR3 is CASSDWDRVYEQYF. In DNA, the CDR3 is TGTGCCAGCAGTGATTGGGACAGGGTCTACGAGCAGTACTTC.

The chain links TRBV15 to TRBJ1-2, with D possibly being TRBD1 (6 bases). Trimming took 5 bases from V and 4 from J, leaving 14 bases between them. CDR1 LNHNV and CDR2 YYDKDF come from the germline V gene (reference sequence). This CDR3 spans 14 amino acids. CDR3 sequence: CATSFSQGPYGYTF. The CDR3 DNA reads as TGTGCCACCAGCTTCTCACAGGGTCCCTATGGCTACACCTTC.

As for this clone: The junction departs from germline at one end; a sequencing error may be responsible. V and J are TRBV7-9 and TRBJ1-1; 11 positions match TRBD1. Looked up from germline, CDR1 is SEHNR and CDR2 is FQNEAQ (reference sequence). CDR3 length: 16 residues. CDR3 nucleotides: TGTTCCAGCAGAGCCGGGACAGGGGGGGGGAACACTGAAGCTTTCTTT. This sequence encodes CSSRAGTGGGNTEAFF.

J is TRBJ2-6 and V is TRBV7-9, with D uncertain. CDR3 length equals 15 residues. Germline V CDR1 and CDR2: SEHNR, FQNEAQ (reference sequence). V lost 1 base and J lost 0, with 4 bases in between. CDR3 in amino acids: CASSLVLSGANVLTF. The CDR3 bases are TGTGCCAGCAGCTTAGTACTCTCTGGGGCCAACGTCCTGACTTTC.

This chain uses TRBV7-9 with TRBJ2-5, with TRBD2 matching 7 bases. Germline V gene data show CDR1 as SEHNR and CDR2 as FQNEAQ (reference sequence). CDR3 length: 15 residues. Trimming cost V 5 bases and J 5 bases; bases outside gene matches: 11. The CDR3 DNA reads TGTGCCAGCAGCGGAGGAGGGCGGGAGTGGGAGACCCAGTACTTC. Its translation is CASSGGGREWETQYF.

In nucleotides, the CDR3 is TGTGCCAGCAGCCGGGGGGGCAGCTCCTACAATGAGCAGTTCTTC. Its protein is CASSRGGSSYNEQFF. The rearrangement joins TRBV5-4 to TRBJ2-1, with 8 bases matching TRBD2. The CDR3 is made up of 15 amino acids. The germline V gene encodes CDR1 SGHNT and CDR2 YYREEE (reference sequence). J was trimmed by 0 bases and V by 4 bases; bases with no gene match: 3.

CDR3 amino acids: CASSVRRISYNEQFF. The CDR3 bases are TGTGCCAGCAGCGTGCGGCGGATCTCCTACAATGAGCAGTTCTTC. The rearrangement links TRBV5-8 to TRBJ2-1; D uncertain. Germline CDR1 is SGHTS and CDR2 is YDEGEE. The CDR3 consists of 15 residues. V was trimmed by 4 bases and J by 0 bases, leaving 11 bases between them.

This chain connects TRBV29-1 to TRBJ1-1, with D maybe TRBD1 (5 bases). The CDR3 consists of 13 residues. Looked up from germline, CDR1 is SQVTM and CDR2 is ANQGSEA. Trimming took off 7 bases at V and 1 base at J, with 13 bases between the two ends. CDR3 sequence: CSGGGGANTEAFF. DNA for the CDR3: TGCAGCGGGGGTGGTGGGGCGAACACTGAAGCTTTCTTT.

The genes are TRBV30 and TRBJ1-1, with D possibly TRBD1 on 6 matching bases. The V gene lost 0 bases and the J gene lost 1 base, with 9 bases spanning the gap. CDR3 length: 14 residues. CDR1 and CDR2 (germline): GTSNPN, SVGIG (reference sequence). CDR3 in DNA: TGTGCCTGGAGTGTAGCCAGGGGGAACACTGAAGCTTTCTTT. Amino acids: CAWSVARGNTEAFF.

The gene calls are TRBV9 and TRBJ1-2, with TRBD1 as a possible D gene (5 bases). Trimming took off 0 bases at V and 6 bases at J, with 12 bases between the two ends. Germline V gene sequence: CDR1 SGDLS, CDR2 YYNGEE. CDR3 length equals 14 residues. The CDR3 DNA reads as TGTGCCAGCAGCGTAGCTCCGGGAGGGGATGGCTACACCTTC. Translating gives CASSVAPGGDGYTF.

J is TRBJ2-7 and V is TRBV7-8; 7 nucleotides match TRBD1. The CDR3 has 16 residues. Unmatched junction bases numbered 13, after V lost 5 bases and J lost 3 bases. The germline V gene encodes CDR1 SGHVS and CDR2 FQNEAQ. Here the CDR3 reads CASSTIRQGTYYEQYF. CDR3 nucleotides: TGTGCCAGCAGCACGATTCGACAGGGTACATACTACGAGCAGTACTTC.

V and J are TRBV5-1 and TRBJ1-3; no definite D call. Germline V lookup: CDR1 SGHRS, CDR2 YFSETQ. V gave up 5 bases and J gave up 1 base, with 7 bases separating them. This CDR3 contains 13 residues. CDR3 DNA: TGCGCCAGCAGGCGGGAATCTGGAAACACCATATATTTT. Its protein is CASRRESGNTIYF.

CDR3 protein: CASSLDGRTGGYTF. CDR3 sequence (DNA): TGTGCCAGCAGCTTAGATGGGCGTACGGGGGGCTACACCTTC. V is TRBV7-2 and J is TRBJ1-2; D gene unclear. Trimming shortened V by 1 base and J by 8 bases, and 14 bases separated the two germline ends. The CDR3 is made up of 14 amino acids. Germline lookup yields CDR1 SGHTA and CDR2 FQGNSA. The whole variable domain, filled in from reference TRBV7-2 and TRBJ1-2, reads GAGVSQSPSNKVTEKGKDVELRCDPISGHTALYWYRQSLGQGLEFLIYFQGNSAPDKSGLPSDRFSAERTGGSVSTLTIQRTQQEDSAVYLCASSLDGRTGGYTFGSGTRLTVV.

This clone has a handful of counts. The J gene is TRBJ1-6, the V gene TRBV2; 10 bases are shared with TRBD1. The J segment lost 9 bases and the V segment lost 7 bases, leaving 3 bases of the junction unmatched. In germline, CDR1 is SNHLY, CDR2 FYNNEI. The CDR3 runs to 13 residues. For the CDR3, the DNA is TGTGCCAGCACCAGGGACAGGGGTTCACCCCTCCACTTT. Encoded protein: CASTRDRGSPLHF.